The rows below give T cell receptor beta chains drawn from one sample of a study of technical replicates of blood from a handful of donors. Clones were read by immunoSEQ multiplex PCR, and TCRdb kept only the in-frame ones, dropping some. The profile shows approximately 79,000 clones, around 97% of them singletons. Sequenced input: T cells isolated from PBMCs. These receptors were collected from a human donor in good health. Both conserved end residues are part of each CDR3. The D gene is left open where the match is weak. Clone size is stated in some rows and not others, as once, few, many or a class when expanded.

D gene,clone size,V gene,J gene,CDR3 protein,CDR3 DNA
.,once,TRBV11-3,TRBJ2-3,CASSLSGPRDTQYF,TGTGCCAGCAGCTTGAGCGGCCCCAGGGATACGCAGTATTTT
.,.,TRBV7-3,TRBJ2-5,CASSLSPGETQYF,TGTGCCAGCAGCTTATCCCCGGGAGAGACCCAGTACTTC
TRBD2,.,TRBV4-1,TRBJ2-1,CASSHPLRTSGNNEQFF,TGCGCCAGCAGCCACCCCCTCCGGACTAGCGGAAACAATGAGCAGTTCTTC
TRBD2,.,TRBV5-6,TRBJ2-7,CASIRSGRPYEQYF,TGTGCCAGCATCCGTAGCGGGAGACCCTACGAGCAGTACTTC
.,.,TRBV5-1,TRBJ1-6,CASSFSSSYNSPLHF,TGCGCCAGCAGCTTTAGCAGCTCCTATAATTCACCCCTCCACTTT
TRBD2,.,TRBV30,TRBJ2-7,CAWIPGLAGPYEQYF,TGTGCCTGGATCCCGGGACTAGCGGGCCCCTACGAGCAGTACTTC
TRBD2,.,TRBV4-1,TRBJ2-7,CASSQGSGRASAEQYF,TGCGCCAGCAGCCAAGGGAGCGGGAGGGCCTCCGCCGAGCAGTACTTC
.,.,TRBV6-1,TRBJ1-1,CASSEPTSGAWTEAFF,TGTGCCAGCAGTGAACCAACCTCAGGGGCTTGGACTGAAGCTTTCTTT
.,.,TRBV19,TRBJ1-3,CASRQGGTGNTIYF,TGTGCCAGTAGGCAGGGAGGAACTGGAAACACCATATATTTT
.,.,TRBV29-1,TRBJ2-7,CSVGGRLAYEQYF,TGCAGCGTTGGGGGCCGATTAGCCTACGAGCAGTACTTC
TRBD1,.,TRBV11-2,TRBJ2-6,CASSFLGQGNSGANVLTF,TGTGCCAGCAGCTTTTTGGGACAGGGTAACTCTGGGGCCAACGTCCTGACTTTC
TRBD1,.,TRBV10-1,TRBJ1-3,CASGDSGSGNTIYF,TGCGCCAGCGGGGACAGTGGATCTGGAAACACCATATATTTT
TRBD1,.,TRBV27,TRBJ1-1,CASSLSWGQPRTEAFF,TGTGCCAGCAGTTTATCCTGGGGACAGCCCCGCACTGAAGCTTTCTTT
.,once,TRBV11-2,TRBJ1-2,CASSPQGPSYGYTF,TGTGCCAGCAGCCCCCAGGGGCCCTCCTATGGCTACACCTTC
.,.,TRBV7-6,TRBJ2-3,CASSSLGKRGGTHTDTQYF,TGTGCCAGCAGCTCACTGGGCAAAAGGGGCGGGACTCACACAGATACGCAGTATTTT
TRBD1,.,TRBV5-1,TRBJ1-2,CASSLSADRRRGGYTF,TGCGCCAGCAGCTTAAGTGCGGACAGGCGTCGGGGTGGCTACACCTTC
.,.,TRBV7-9,TRBJ1-1,CASSLARLTEAFF,TGTGCCAGCAGCTTAGCCAGGCTCACTGAAGCTTTCTTT
TRBD2,.,TRBV5-1,TRBJ2-1,CASSLLVLAGDNEQFF,TGCGCCAGCAGCTTATTGGTTCTAGCGGGAGACAATGAGCAGTTCTTC
TRBD1,.,TRBV29-1,TRBJ2-5,CSVVHRFRGLTGETQYF,TGCAGCGTTGTCCACAGGTTCAGGGGGCTAACGGGTGAGACCCAGTACTTC
TRBD1,.,TRBV19,TRBJ1-4,CASRPTGRGEKLFF,TGTGCCAGTAGACCGACAGGGCGGGGCGAAAAACTGTTTTTT
.,.,TRBV6-5,TRBJ1-4,CASSYVASNEKLFF,TGTGCCAGCAGTTACGTGGCATCTAATGAAAAACTGTTTTTT
.,.,TRBV5-1,TRBJ2-3,CASRTGVSTDTQYF,TGCGCCAGCAGAACGGGAGTCAGCACAGATACGCAGTATTTT
TRBD1,.,TRBV6-5,TRBJ1-2,CASSLSGGHGYTF,TGTGCCAGCAGTCTTTCAGGGGGCCATGGCTACACCTTC
.,once,TRBV5-1,TRBJ2-3,CASRAITTDTQYF,TGCGCCAGCCGCGCCATCACCACAGATACGCAGTATTTT
TRBD1,.,TRBV6-6,TRBJ2-7,CASSPPGTGDEQYF,TGTGCCAGCAGTCCCCCTGGGACAGGGGACGAGCAGTACTTC
.,.,TRBV5-6,TRBJ1-5,CASSLRGNQPQHF,TGTGCCAGCAGCTTGCGTGGCAATCAGCCCCAGCATTTT
.,.,TRBV4-1,TRBJ2-3,CASSLPDRDYTDTQYF,TGCGCCAGCAGCCTCCCCGACCGAGACTACACAGATACGCAGTATTTT
TRBD1,.,TRBV5-5,TRBJ1-5,CASSIGGYNQPQHF,TGTGCCAGCAGCATAGGGGGCTACAATCAGCCCCAGCATTTT
TRBD1,.,TRBV7-3,TRBJ1-4,CASSYWDRDNEKLFF,TGTGCCAGCAGCTATTGGGACAGGGATAATGAAAAACTGTTTTTT
.,once,TRBV27,TRBJ2-1,CASSFRGADEQFF,TGTGCCAGCAGTTTTCGGGGGGCGGATGAGCAGTTCTTC
TRBD1,once,TRBV18,TRBJ1-1,CASSPGTGRWSTEAFF,TGTGCCAGCTCCCCGGGGACAGGGCGTTGGAGCACTGAAGCTTTCTTT
.,.,TRBV6-5,TRBJ2-3,CASIGTGGTDTQYF,TGTGCCAGCATCGGAACAGGAGGCACAGATACGCAGTATTTT
TRBD2,once,TRBV11-2,TRBJ2-1,CASSLGFLAGGRYNEQFF,TGTGCCAGCAGCTTAGGTTTCCTTGCGGGGGGGAGGTACAATGAGCAGTTCTTC
.,once,TRBV29-1,TRBJ1-1,CSVEQDNTEAFF,TGCAGCGTTGAACAGGATAACACTGAAGCTTTCTTT
.,once,TRBV7-8,TRBJ1-4,CASSHILGLNEKLFF,TGTGCCAGCAGCCACATCTTGGGCCTTAATGAAAAACTGTTTTTT
TRBD1,.,TRBV28,TRBJ1-5,CASRLTGQGKLPQHF,TGTGCCAGCAGGTTAACCGGACAGGGCAAACTGCCCCAGCATTTT
TRBD2,.,TRBV7-9,TRBJ2-5,CASSSGLAGEQETQYF,TGTGCCAGCAGCTCGGGACTAGCGGGGGAACAAGAGACCCAGTACTTC
TRBD1,.,TRBV29-1,TRBJ2-7,CSVRTGSEQYF,TGCAGCGTGAGGACAGGGAGTGAGCAGTACTTC
TRBD1,.,TRBV28,TRBJ1-4,CASRQGANEKLFF,TGTGCCAGCCGACAGGGAGCTAATGAAAAACTGTTTTTT
TRBD1,.,TRBV2,TRBJ1-4,CASSPGRGTEKLFF,TGTGCCAGCAGTCCCGGCAGGGGGACTGAAAAACTGTTTTTT
.,.,TRBV6-4,TRBJ1-5,CASSPWGGSNQPQHF,TGTGCCAGCAGCCCTTGGGGGGGTAGCAATCAGCCCCAGCATTTT
.,.,TRBV5-1,TRBJ2-5,CASKLGAGVFQETQYF,TGCGCCAGTAAGCTGGGGGCAGGGGTATTCCAAGAGACCCAGTACTTC
TRBD2,once,TRBV5-4,TRBJ2-7,CASSTTSGGFYEQYF,TGTGCCAGCAGCACGACTAGCGGGGGATTCTACGAGCAGTACTTC
TRBD1,.,TRBV5-1,TRBJ1-3,CASSPGTGSLVGNTIYF,TGCGCCAGCAGCCCCGGGACAGGGTCCCTCGTTGGAAACACCATATATTTT
.,.,TRBV7-6,TRBJ2-5,CASSPDWNQETQYF,TGTGCCAGCAGCCCCGACTGGAACCAAGAGACCCAGTACTTC
TRBD2,.,TRBV2,TRBJ2-1,CASVPQVAGGNNEQFF,TGTGCCAGCGTGCCTCAGGTAGCGGGGGGCAACAATGAGCAGTTCTTC
.,.,TRBV18,TRBJ1-1,CASSPQRDTEAFF,TGTGCCAGCTCACCTCAGCGGGACACTGAAGCTTTCTTT
TRBD1,once,TRBV5-4,TRBJ1-2,CASSWGTENYGYTF,TGTGCCAGCAGCTGGGGGACAGAGAACTATGGCTACACCTTC
.,.,TRBV6-5,TRBJ1-1,CASSFSAMNTEAFF,TGTGCCAGCAGTTTCTCAGCCATGAACACTGAAGCTTTCTTT
TRBD1,.,TRBV27,TRBJ1-2,CASSPRVTGGLYGYTF,TGTGCCAGCAGTCCTAGGGTAACAGGGGGTCTCTATGGCTACACCTTC
TRBD1,.,TRBV5-1,TRBJ2-3,CASSSGGGTDTQYF,TGCGCCAGCAGCTCAGGGGGCGGCACAGATACGCAGTATTTT
TRBD2,.,TRBV6-1,TRBJ2-7,CASSATSGSYEQYF,TGTGCCAGCAGTGCGACTAGCGGTTCCTACGAGCAGTACTTC
.,.,TRBV5-4,TRBJ2-5,CASSLDSFQETQYF,TGTGCCAGCAGCTTGGATTCTTTCCAAGAGACCCAGTACTTC
.,.,TRBV5-4,TRBJ2-7,CASSRENRDYEQYF,TGTGCCAGCAGCCGAGAAAATCGGGACTACGAGCAGTACTTC